Listed below are T cell receptor beta chains from one sample, sequenced in a study of blood T cell repertoires in COVID-19. Here immunoSEQ multiplex PCR was the method, and the copy in TCRdb shows in-frame clones only, minus some. Of over 200,000 clones detected, about 86% appear once; the ten largest clones hold about 9%. The sequencing input was peripheral blood. The receptors stem from a man aged 35-49 years with active or convalescent COVID-19. The CDR3 runs from the conserved cysteine through the conserved F or W. Each record gives: D gene, clone size, V gene, J gene, CDR3 DNA, CDR3 protein. D genes are given only for firm matches. Some rows mark clone size as missing; the rest say once, few, many or name a class of expanded clone.

d_call: NA
clone_size: NA
v_call: TRBV7-2
j_call: TRBJ1-2
cdr3_nt: TGTGCCAGCAGCTTAGATCCCACAGACTATGGCTACACCTTC
cdr3_aa: CASSLDPTDYGYTF

d_call: TRBD1
clone_size: NA
v_call: TRBV19
j_call: TRBJ2-7
cdr3_nt: TGTGCCAGTAGTATAGACTCGGCCGGGACAGGGGAGTCCTACGAGCAGTACTTC
cdr3_aa: CASSIDSAGTGESYEQYF

d_call: TRBD1
clone_size: NA
v_call: TRBV6-6
j_call: TRBJ2-1
cdr3_nt: TGTGCCAGCAGTTACCGACAGGGGCGGGACAATGAGCAGTTCTTC
cdr3_aa: CASSYRQGRDNEQFF

d_call: NA
clone_size: NA
v_call: TRBV4-2
j_call: TRBJ1-2
cdr3_nt: TGTGCCAGCAGCCAAGTAGGGGCCTTTAGGGGTGGCTACACCTTC
cdr3_aa: CASSQVGAFRGGYTF

d_call: NA
clone_size: NA
v_call: TRBV24-1
j_call: TRBJ2-1
cdr3_nt: TGTGCCACCAGTGATTTTGGATTCAGGGAGCAGTTCTTC
cdr3_aa: CATSDFGFREQFF

d_call: TRBD1
clone_size: few
v_call: TRBV4-1
j_call: TRBJ2-7
cdr3_nt: TGCGCCAGCAGCCAAGATCGGACAGGGCGCTTGTACGAGCAGTACTTC
cdr3_aa: CASSQDRTGRLYEQYF

d_call: NA
clone_size: once
v_call: TRBV19
j_call: TRBJ1-2
cdr3_nt: TGTGCCAGTAGTACAGACAGGCAAGCTAACTATGGCTACACCTTC
cdr3_aa: CASSTDRQANYGYTF

d_call: TRBD1
clone_size: once
v_call: TRBV7-6
j_call: TRBJ1-4
cdr3_nt: TGTGCCAGCAGCTCCGACGACAGGGGGTATGAAAAACTGTTTTTT
cdr3_aa: CASSSDDRGYEKLFF

d_call: TRBD2
clone_size: NA
v_call: TRBV11-3
j_call: TRBJ2-7
cdr3_nt: TGTGCCAGCAGCTTAGGTGCGGGAGGGGTTTACGAGCAGTACTTC
cdr3_aa: CASSLGAGGVYEQYF

d_call: NA
clone_size: NA
v_call: TRBV21-1
j_call: TRBJ1-1
cdr3_nt: TGTGCCAGCAGCAAAGCTCTAATAAAGGGAGGGGGAGCCCTTATAACCTTGAACACTGAAGCTTTCTTT
cdr3_aa: CASSKALIKGGGALITLNTEAFF

d_call: TRBD1
clone_size: NA
v_call: TRBV5-1
j_call: TRBJ2-1
cdr3_nt: TGCGCCAGCAGCTTGTACAGGGGCGATGAGCAGTTCTTC
cdr3_aa: CASSLYRGDEQFF

d_call: NA
clone_size: NA
v_call: TRBV10-3
j_call: TRBJ2-7
cdr3_nt: TGTGCCATCAGTTACCGGGACTACGAGCAGTACTTC
cdr3_aa: CAISYRDYEQYF

d_call: NA
clone_size: NA
v_call: TRBV6-5
j_call: TRBJ2-3
cdr3_nt: TGTGCCATTAGGGAGTACACAGATACGCAGTATTTT
cdr3_aa: CAIREYTDTQYF

d_call: NA
clone_size: NA
v_call: TRBV7-6
j_call: TRBJ2-7
cdr3_nt: TGTGCCAGCAGATTGGACTTAAGCTCCTACGAGCAGTACTTC
cdr3_aa: CASRLDLSSYEQYF

d_call: NA
clone_size: NA
v_call: TRBV10-3
j_call: TRBJ1-1
cdr3_nt: TGTGCCATCAGTGACGAGGGAAACACTGAAGCTTTCTTT
cdr3_aa: CAISDEGNTEAFF

d_call: NA
clone_size: NA
v_call: TRBV19
j_call: TRBJ1-2
cdr3_nt: TGTGCCAGTAGTATAGGTTTGACAGACTATGGCTACACCTTC
cdr3_aa: CASSIGLTDYGYTF

d_call: TRBD1
clone_size: once
v_call: TRBV28
j_call: TRBJ1-2
cdr3_nt: TGTGCCAGCAGTTTGGGACAGGGCTATGGCTACACCTTC
cdr3_aa: CASSLGQGYGYTF

d_call: TRBD1
clone_size: NA
v_call: TRBV5-5
j_call: TRBJ1-1
cdr3_nt: TGTGCCAGCAGCCTACGGACAGGGACCACTGAAGCTTTCTTT
cdr3_aa: CASSLRTGTTEAFF

d_call: NA
clone_size: NA
v_call: TRBV13
j_call: TRBJ2-3
cdr3_nt: TGTGCCAGCAGTTATGGGACAACTAGCGGCACAGATACGCAGTATTTT
cdr3_aa: CASSYGTTSGTDTQYF

d_call: NA
clone_size: NA
v_call: TRBV5-1
j_call: TRBJ1-1
cdr3_nt: TGCGCCAGCAGCTTAGGGGTGAACACTGAAGCTTTCTTT
cdr3_aa: CASSLGVNTEAFF

d_call: NA
clone_size: few
v_call: TRBV18
j_call: TRBJ1-1
cdr3_nt: TGTGCCAGCTCACCACGAGACAGTCTGAACACTGAAGCTTTCTTT
cdr3_aa: CASSPRDSLNTEAFF

d_call: NA
clone_size: many
v_call: TRBV7-9
j_call: TRBJ1-2
cdr3_nt: TGTGCCAGCAGCTTATTGGCAGGAAACTATGGCTACACCTTC
cdr3_aa: CASSLLAGNYGYTF

d_call: TRBD1
clone_size: few
v_call: TRBV18
j_call: TRBJ2-2
cdr3_nt: TGTGCCAGCTCAGACTCGACAGGGGTCGGGGAGCTGTTTTTT
cdr3_aa: CASSDSTGVGELFF

d_call: TRBD1
clone_size: NA
v_call: TRBV5-6
j_call: TRBJ2-7
cdr3_nt: TGTGCCAGCAGCTTGGTAGCTGGACAGGGGTCCTACGAGCAGTACTTC
cdr3_aa: CASSLVAGQGSYEQYF

d_call: NA
clone_size: NA
v_call: TRBV29-1
j_call: TRBJ1-2
cdr3_nt: TGCAGCGTCGCTCGGGATCGGAATGGCTACACCTTC
cdr3_aa: CSVARDRNGYTF

d_call: TRBD1
clone_size: few
v_call: TRBV4-3
j_call: TRBJ2-7
cdr3_nt: TGCGCCAGCAGCCACTCCGGGACAGGGGAGTCCTACGAGCAGTACTTC
cdr3_aa: CASSHSGTGESYEQYF

d_call: NA
clone_size: NA
v_call: TRBV5-1
j_call: TRBJ1-1
cdr3_nt: TGCGCCAGCAGCTTGGTTTCAGGGTTGCCGACTGAAGCTTTCTTT
cdr3_aa: CASSLVSGLPTEAFF

d_call: TRBD1
clone_size: NA
v_call: TRBV19
j_call: TRBJ1-4
cdr3_nt: TGTGCCAGTAGTATTCAGGGGGCTGCAACTAATGAAAAACTGTTTTTT
cdr3_aa: CASSIQGAATNEKLFF

d_call: TRBD1
clone_size: NA
v_call: TRBV19
j_call: TRBJ2-5
cdr3_nt: TGTGCCAGTCAGCAGGGCGGGACAGGAGTTTCCGAGACCCAGTACTTC
cdr3_aa: CASQQGGTGVSETQYF

d_call: NA
clone_size: NA
v_call: TRBV27
j_call: TRBJ2-7
cdr3_nt: TGTGCCAGCAGTTTATTGCCAGACTCCTACGAGCAGTACTTC
cdr3_aa: CASSLLPDSYEQYF

d_call: NA
clone_size: NA
v_call: TRBV6-5
j_call: TRBJ2-5
cdr3_nt: TGTGCCAGCAGTACAATTGGGCGGGAAGAGACCCAGTACTTC
cdr3_aa: CASSTIGREETQYF

d_call: NA
clone_size: NA
v_call: TRBV10-3
j_call: TRBJ2-1
cdr3_nt: TGTGCCATCAGTGCCCGCGGTCCGGGTGAGCAGTTCTTC
cdr3_aa: CAISARGPGEQFF